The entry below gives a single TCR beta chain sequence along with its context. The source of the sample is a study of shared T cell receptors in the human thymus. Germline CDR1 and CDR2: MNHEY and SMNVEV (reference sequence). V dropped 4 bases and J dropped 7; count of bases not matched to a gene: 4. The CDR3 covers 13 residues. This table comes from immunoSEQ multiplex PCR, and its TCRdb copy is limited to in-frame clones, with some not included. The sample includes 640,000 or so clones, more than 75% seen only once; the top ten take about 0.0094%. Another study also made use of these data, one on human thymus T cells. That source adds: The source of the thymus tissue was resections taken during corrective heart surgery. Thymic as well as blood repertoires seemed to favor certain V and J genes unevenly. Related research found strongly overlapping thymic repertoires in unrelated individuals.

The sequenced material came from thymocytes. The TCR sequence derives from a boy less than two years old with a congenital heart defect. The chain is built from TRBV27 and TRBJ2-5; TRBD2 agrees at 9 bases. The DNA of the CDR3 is TGTGCCAGCAGTTGGACTAGCGACGTGACCCAGTACTTC. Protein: CASSWTSDVTQYF.